Listed below are T cell receptor beta chains from one sample, sequenced in a study of CD8+ T cells in alopecia areata. Measured with immunoSEQ multiplex PCR; TCRdb has only the in-frame clones, and not every one. This table has about 110,000 clones, almost 60% appearing once. Sequencing was performed on CD8+ T cells sorted from blood. These receptors were collected from a human donor in good health. The CDR3 runs from the conserved cysteine through the conserved F or W. The order of the fields is CDR3 DNA, CDR3 protein, D gene, J gene, V gene, clone size. The D gene is left open where the match is weak. Size tells how often a clone was seen (once, few, many) or the class of an expanded clone, and some rows leave it out.

DNA: TGTGCCAGCAGCTTACTTCGGGACGGACCCCAATTT
CDR3: CASSLLRDGPQF
D: -
J: TRBJ2-3
V: TRBV11-2
size: -

DNA: TGCGCCAGCAGTGAGATTTTTCCAGGGGGCGCCGGGGAAAAACTGTTTTTT
CDR3: CASSEIFPGGAGEKLFF
D: TRBD1
J: TRBJ1-4
V: TRBV10-2
size: -

DNA: TGCGCCAGCAGCTTCTACGGGACAGTGAATTCACCCCTCCACTTT
CDR3: CASSFYGTVNSPLHF
D: TRBD1
J: TRBJ1-6
V: TRBV5-1
size: -

DNA: TGCGCCAGCAGCCAAGAGTGGGTTTATAGCAATCAGCCCCAGCATTTT
CDR3: CASSQEWVYSNQPQHF
D: -
J: TRBJ1-5
V: TRBV4-1
size: -

DNA: TGTGCCAGCAGCTGGGACAGGCGGTGGGACACTGAAGCTTTCTTT
CDR3: CASSWDRRWDTEAFF
D: TRBD1
J: TRBJ1-1
V: TRBV5-6
size: -

DNA: TGTGCCTGGAGTACAGGGGGCACTGAAGCTTTCTTT
CDR3: CAWSTGGTEAFF
D: TRBD1
J: TRBJ1-1
V: TRBV30
size: -

DNA: TGTGCCAGCAGCCAAACGAGACTAGCGGAATACAATGAGCAGTTCTTC
CDR3: CASSQTRLAEYNEQFF
D: TRBD2
J: TRBJ2-1
V: TRBV7-8
size: -

DNA: TGTGCCAGCAGCTTAGCGAAGGCAGGGGTACACGATGAGCAGTTCTTC
CDR3: CASSLAKAGVHDEQFF
D: -
J: TRBJ2-1
V: TRBV7-9
size: -

DNA: TGTGCCAGCAGTTCGACAGGGGGCATCTATGGCTACACCTTC
CDR3: CASSSTGGIYGYTF
D: TRBD1
J: TRBJ1-2
V: TRBV6-6
size: -

DNA: TGTGCCAGCAGCCTAGGGACAGGGGCTCCCTACTATGGCTACACCTTC
CDR3: CASSLGTGAPYYGYTF
D: TRBD1
J: TRBJ1-2
V: TRBV5-6
size: -

DNA: TGTGCCAGCAGCCGCGCTGCCATGAACACTGAAGCTTTCTTT
CDR3: CASSRAAMNTEAFF
D: -
J: TRBJ1-1
V: TRBV7-9
size: -

DNA: TGTGCCAGCTCACCACCGGGCGAGGACAACCGAAACACTGAAGCTTTCTTT
CDR3: CASSPPGEDNRNTEAFF
D: -
J: TRBJ1-1
V: TRBV18
size: -

DNA: TGTGCCAGCAGCTTTGCAAGGACCGGAGAGACCCAGTACTTC
CDR3: CASSFARTGETQYF
D: -
J: TRBJ2-5
V: TRBV13
size: -

DNA: TGCGCCAGCAGCCAAATGGGGGGACCCCAAGAGACCCAGTACTTC
CDR3: CASSQMGGPQETQYF
D: -
J: TRBJ2-5
V: TRBV4-3
size: -

DNA: TGTGCCAGCAGCTTAGTAATGGGACAGGGCCCTGGCTACACCTTC
CDR3: CASSLVMGQGPGYTF
D: TRBD1
J: TRBJ1-2
V: TRBV7-9
size: -

DNA: TGCGCCAGCAGCTCGGCCGCTCTGGCTTTCAATTCACCCCTCCACTTT
CDR3: CASSSAALAFNSPLHF
D: -
J: TRBJ1-6
V: TRBV5-1
size: few

DNA: TGTGCCAGCAGCTTAGGACCCCGCCAGCGGTACTTC
CDR3: CASSLGPRQRYF
D: -
J: TRBJ2-7
V: TRBV7-9
size: -

DNA: TGCGCCAGCAGGTGGGCCCCCTACAATGAGCAGTTCTTC
CDR3: CASRWAPYNEQFF
D: -
J: TRBJ2-1
V: TRBV5-1
size: -

DNA: TGTGCCAGTAGTATTGGCGGGGGCGCTTTCTTT
CDR3: CASSIGGGAFF
D: -
J: TRBJ1-1
V: TRBV19
size: -

DNA: TGTGCCTGGAGGCAAACAGGGTTGCGCGGCTACACCTTC
CDR3: CAWRQTGLRGYTF
D: -
J: TRBJ1-2
V: TRBV30
size: few

DNA: TGTGCCAGCAGCCTCGATGCGGCCTACAATGAGCAGTTCTTC
CDR3: CASSLDAAYNEQFF
D: -
J: TRBJ2-1
V: TRBV7-8
size: -

DNA: TGTGCCAGTTCACGGAACCTGGACGGTGCGACCTTC
CDR3: CASSRNLDGATF
D: -
J: TRBJ1-2
V: TRBV25-1
size: once

DNA: TGCAGCGCAGAGGGACAGGGTCCTAACTATGGCTACACCTTC
CDR3: CSAEGQGPNYGYTF
D: TRBD1
J: TRBJ1-2
V: TRBV29-1
size: -

DNA: TGTGCCAGCAGTGAATCCGCTAGCGGACCTAGCACAGATACGCAGTATTTT
CDR3: CASSESASGPSTDTQYF
D: TRBD2
J: TRBJ2-3
V: TRBV25-1
size: few

DNA: TGCGCCAGCAGCCAATCTTGGACAGGGGGTTGGGAGCAGTTCTTC
CDR3: CASSQSWTGGWEQFF
D: TRBD1
J: TRBJ2-1
V: TRBV4-3
size: -

DNA: TGTGCCAGCAGCCAAGGAGACAGTTACGAGCAGTACTTC
CDR3: CASSQGDSYEQYF
D: -
J: TRBJ2-7
V: TRBV14
size: -

DNA: TGTGCCAGCACCCTCGGCGGGGGCTGGGGCTACACCTTC
CDR3: CASTLGGGWGYTF
D: -
J: TRBJ1-2
V: TRBV5-6
size: few

DNA: TGTGCCAGCAGCCCTGGGGCCGGGGTTTCCTACAATGAGCAGTTCTTC
CDR3: CASSPGAGVSYNEQFF
D: -
J: TRBJ2-1
V: TRBV13
size: -

DNA: TGCGCCAGCAGCCAACCCGGGACAGGGAGAGGCTACACCTTC
CDR3: CASSQPGTGRGYTF
D: TRBD1
J: TRBJ1-2
V: TRBV4-1
size: -

DNA: TGCGCCAGCAGCCAATCCGGGCCCGGGACCCAGTACTTC
CDR3: CASSQSGPGTQYF
D: -
J: TRBJ2-5
V: TRBV4-1
size: -

DNA: TGTGCCAGCAGAACGGGACTAGCGGGGTCCGGTGGGACCCAGTACTTC
CDR3: CASRTGLAGSGGTQYF
D: TRBD2
J: TRBJ2-5
V: TRBV13
size: -

DNA: TGTGCCAGCAGTCCTATTAGCGGGGGGGCAAAAAACCAGTTCTTC
CDR3: CASSPISGGAKNQFF
D: TRBD2
J: TRBJ2-1
V: TRBV27
size: -

DNA: TGTGCCTGGAGTGTAGCCTATGAGCAGTTCTTC
CDR3: CAWSVAYEQFF
D: -
J: TRBJ2-1
V: TRBV30
size: -

DNA: TGTGCCAGCAGTGGAGCCCTCGGGGGGGGCTCCGACGAGCAGTACTTC
CDR3: CASSGALGGGSDEQYF
D: TRBD2
J: TRBJ2-7
V: TRBV6-1
size: few

DNA: TGCGCCAGCAGCCAGCAGGGATCGAAACAGCCCCAGCATTTT
CDR3: CASSQQGSKQPQHF
D: -
J: TRBJ1-5
V: TRBV4-1
size: -

DNA: TGTGCCAGCAGCTTCGGCACTAGCGGACCCTACGAGCAGTACTTC
CDR3: CASSFGTSGPYEQYF
D: TRBD2
J: TRBJ2-7
V: TRBV7-6
size: few

DNA: TGTGCCAGCAGTGAAGCCTCACACGGAGGAGACACTGAAGCTTTCTTT
CDR3: CASSEASHGGDTEAFF
D: -
J: TRBJ1-1
V: TRBV2
size: -

DNA: TGTGCCAGCAGCTTGTCGAATGAAAAACTGTTTTTT
CDR3: CASSLSNEKLFF
D: -
J: TRBJ1-4
V: TRBV5-6
size: -

DNA: TGCGCCAGCAGCCCGCGGGGACTAGCGGAGATCTACGAGCAGTACTTC
CDR3: CASSPRGLAEIYEQYF
D: TRBD2
J: TRBJ2-7
V: TRBV4-1
size: -

DNA: TGTGCCACCAGCCCCGGGGGGACAGGCACAGATACGCAGTATTTT
CDR3: CATSPGGTGTDTQYF
D: -
J: TRBJ2-3
V: TRBV15
size: once

DNA: TGCAGCGTTGGGGACAGGGGCTATGGCTACACCTTC
CDR3: CSVGDRGYGYTF
D: TRBD1
J: TRBJ1-2
V: TRBV29-1
size: -

DNA: TGTGCCAGCAGTGGTAGTTGGTCCTACAATGAGCAGTTCTTC
CDR3: CASSGSWSYNEQFF
D: -
J: TRBJ2-1
V: TRBV9
size: -

DNA: TGCAGCGTTGAAGTCGGTGAAGCTTTCTTT
CDR3: CSVEVGEAFF
D: -
J: TRBJ1-1
V: TRBV29-1
size: -

DNA: TGCAGCGTGCGGGACAGCTCCTACGAGCAGTACTTC
CDR3: CSVRDSSYEQYF
D: -
J: TRBJ2-7
V: TRBV29-1
size: -

DNA: TGTGCCAGCGGGCAGGAAGCTAACTATGGCTACACCTTC
CDR3: CASGQEANYGYTF
D: -
J: TRBJ1-2
V: TRBV6-5
size: -

DNA: TGTGCCAGCAGCTCAGGGGGCGCAGGCTACACCTTC
CDR3: CASSSGGAGYTF
D: TRBD1
J: TRBJ1-2
V: TRBV9
size: -

DNA: TGCGCCAGCAGCTTGGTGGCTAGCGGGGGGCTCTCCTACAATGAGCAGTTCTTC
CDR3: CASSLVASGGLSYNEQFF
D: TRBD2
J: TRBJ2-1
V: TRBV5-1
size: -

DNA: TGTGCCACCAGCGGGGGACAGGGGGCCACTTCACCCCTCCACTTT
CDR3: CATSGGQGATSPLHF
D: TRBD1
J: TRBJ1-6
V: TRBV15
size: few

DNA: TGTGCCAGCAGCACAGGGGGAGTCTATGGCTACACCTTC
CDR3: CASSTGGVYGYTF
D: TRBD1
J: TRBJ1-2
V: TRBV7-9
size: -

DNA: TGCGCCAGCAGCCAAGATCTGAGGACAGGGGATATATACGAGCAGTACTTC
CDR3: CASSQDLRTGDIYEQYF
D: TRBD1
J: TRBJ2-7
V: TRBV4-3
size: once

DNA: TGTGCCAGCAGTCCTAGCGGGGGACTCACAGATACGCAGTATTTT
CDR3: CASSPSGGLTDTQYF
D: TRBD2
J: TRBJ2-3
V: TRBV6-5
size: -

DNA: TGTGCCAGCAGTGAAGGATCAGGTGACAGAACCCAAGAGACCCAGTACTTC
CDR3: CASSEGSGDRTQETQYF
D: -
J: TRBJ2-5
V: TRBV25-1
size: -

DNA: TGTGCCAGCAGCCAGGGACACACCTACGAGCAGTACTTC
CDR3: CASSQGHTYEQYF
D: -
J: TRBJ2-7
V: TRBV5-6
size: -

DNA: TGCGCAGCCAGACAGGGAATGGCTCAGCCCCAGCATTTT
CDR3: CAARQGMAQPQHF
D: TRBD1
J: TRBJ1-5
V: TRBV29-1
size: -

DNA: TGTGCCAGCATATCCTCCCGTGGCGAGCAGTACTTC
CDR3: CASISSRGEQYF
D: -
J: TRBJ2-7
V: TRBV13
size: -